The 19 T cell receptor beta chains reported below all come from one sample, sequenced in a study of identical twins. TCRdb re-analysed the 5' RACE reads in MiXCR, keeping a single row per CDR3 protein. The repertoire consists of approximately 210,000 distinct CDR3 sequences, with 6.5% occurring once and the leading ten covering 13% to 15%. Separately, the same data were catalogued under a study of T cells expressing NK-cell markers.

The sequencing input was CD8+ T cells sorted from blood. These receptors were taken from a woman under 30 in good health.

The chain has TRBV6-2 or TRBV6-3 and TRBJ2-1, with D perhaps TRBD1 or TRBD2 (5 bases each). The germline gives CDR1 MNHEY, CDR2 SVGEGT. With 4 bases removed from V and 8 bases from J, the gap between germline ends came to 15 bases. This CDR3 spans 14 amino acids. The CDR3 coding sequence is TGTGCCAGCAGTTGGGGAGTAGGGGCGGATGAGCAGTTCTTC. Protein: CASSWGVGADEQFF.

This clonotype was seen ten or more times. The chain combines TRBV7-6 with TRBJ2-5; D perhaps matches TRBD1 (5 bases). Germline V lookup: CDR1 SGHVS, CDR2 FNYEAQ. CDR3 length: 15 amino acids. The V gene lost 1 base and the J gene lost 5 bases, with 14 bases spanning the gap. CDR3 DNA: TGTGCCAGCAGCTTAGGTTCCGGTTCAGGGGAGACCCAGTACTTC. Protein: CASSLGSGSGETQYF.

This clonotype was counted only a few times. This chain joins TRBV7-9 and TRBJ2-1; TRBD1 or TRBD2 may be the D gene (5 bases each). Per germline, CDR1 SEHNR and CDR2 FQNEAQ (reference sequence). Trimming pared 5 bases from V and 9 bases from J, leaving 8 bases between. The CDR3 is 11 amino acids. CDR3 sequence reads: CASSHGTEQFF. CDR3 DNA sequence: TGTGCCAGCAGCCACGGGACTGAGCAGTTCTTC.

The chain has TRBV14 and TRBJ1-5; unclear D gene. The length of the CDR3 is 12 residues. The V gene lost 1 base and the J gene lost 6 bases, with 4 bases spanning the gap. Per the germline V gene, CDR1 is SGHDN and CDR2 is FVKESK. CDR3 amino acids: CASSQAGQPQHF. For the CDR3, the DNA is TGTGCCAGCAGCCAAGCGGGTCAGCCCCAGCATTTT.

This clonotype was counted only a few times. The gene calls are TRBV6-6 and TRBJ2-5; no definite D call. This CDR3 has 12 amino acids. Germline CDR1 and CDR2: MNHNY and SVGAGI (reference sequence). The V end lost 6 bases, the J end lost 8 bases, and 13 bases lay between the germline ends. The CDR3 nucleotides are TGTGCCAGCAGGCAAAGCCTAGGTACCCAGTACTTC. Its protein product is CASRQSLGTQYF.

This chain uses TRBV7-9 with TRBJ1-5, with D uncertain. The CDR3 sequence is 17 residues long. V lost 1 base, J lost 0 bases, and 13 bases lay in between. Per the germline V gene, CDR1 is SEHNR and CDR2 is FQNEAQ (reference sequence). For the CDR3, the DNA is TGTGCCAGCAGCTTAGAGGGCCTAGCCTTTAGCAATCAGCCCCAGCATTTT. The encoded protein is CASSLEGLAFSNQPQHF. The entire variable domain, with the rest obtained from reference TRBV7-9 and TRBJ1-5, is as follows: DTGVSQNPRHKITKRGQNVTFRCDPISEHNRLYWYRQTLGQGPEFLTYFQNEAQLEKSRLLSDRFSAERPKGSFSTLEIQRTEQGDSAMYLCASSLEGLAFSNQPQHFGDGTRLSIL.

This clonotype was found a few times. The gene calls are TRBV3-1 and TRBJ2-1; D possibly corresponds to TRBD2 (5 bases). The CDR3 runs 15 residues. V shed 0 bases and J shed 2 bases, with 8 bases lying between them. Per germline, CDR1 LGHDT and CDR2 YNNKEL (reference sequence). The CDR3 nucleotides are TGTGCCAGCAGCCAAGACTCTAGCACCTACAATGAGCAGTTCTTC. This codes for CASSQDSSTYNEQFF.

This clonotype came up many times. This chain links TRBV6-2 or TRBV6-3 with TRBJ2-2; 7 bases match TRBD2. After removal of 2 bases from V and 6 bases from J, the junction contained 0 bases not matched to a gene. Per germline, CDR1 MNHEY and CDR2 SVGEGT. The CDR3 is 13 residues long. The CDR3 DNA reads TGTGCCAGCAGTTACGCGGGGGCCGGGGAGCTGTTTTTT. Translated, it gives CASSYAGAGELFF.

CDR3 nucleotide sequence: TGTGCCACCAGCAGAGCCGCAGGGCTCACTGAAGCTTTCTTT. Its translation is CATSRAAGLTEAFF. The V call is TRBV15, the J call TRBJ1-1, with a possible D match to TRBD1 (5 bases). Germline CDR1 and CDR2: LNHNV and YYDKDF (reference sequence). The CDR3 totals 14 residues. The V end was cut by 1 base, the J end by 4 bases, with 10 bases between.

V is TRBV2 and J is TRBJ1-5; 9 bases line up with TRBD1. This CDR3 contains 15 residues. V lost 5 bases, J lost 7 bases, and 9 bases stayed unmatched. The germline V gene has CDR1 SNHLY and CDR2 FYNNEI. In nucleotides, the CDR3 is TGTGCCAGCAGTCTACCGGGACAGGGAGAGCAGCCCCAGCATTTT. Amino acids: CASSLPGQGEQPQHF.

The chain recombines TRBV10-2 with TRBJ2-7; D is undetermined. The V gene lost 2 bases and the J gene lost 2 bases, with 13 bases spanning the gap. This CDR3 has 15 amino acids. Germline assignment: CDR1 WSHSY and CDR2 SAAADI. The CDR3 sequence is CASSEVSVITYEQYF. The CDR3 coding sequence is TGCGCCAGCAGTGAGGTCAGCGTGATAACCTACGAGCAGTACTTC.

This clonotype has more than one count but fewer than ten. CDR3 DNA: TGTGCCAGCAGCCCCGGACTAGGAAGGACCGATGAGCAGTTCTTC. It is translated as CASSPGLGRTDEQFF. The J gene is TRBJ2-1, the V gene TRBV12-3 or TRBV12-4, with 7 bases lining up with TRBD2. J lost 8 bases, V lost 6 bases, and 13 bases had no gene match. The CDR3 is made up of 15 amino acids.

This clonotype was seen repeatedly, ten times or more. The CDR3 nucleotides read TGCGCCAGCAGCTTGGCCGGGATAGGGGGCTCCTACGAGCAGTACTTC. The encoded protein is CASSLAGIGGSYEQYF. This chain links TRBV5-1 with TRBJ2-7, with TRBD1 as a possible D gene (6 bases). The CDR3 length is 16 residues. Trimming took 0 bases from V and 0 from J, leaving 13 bases between them. The germline gives CDR1 SGHRS, CDR2 YFSETQ.

This clonotype was picked up a small number of times. This chain connects TRBV3-1 to TRBJ2-5; TRBD1 matches at 7 bases. The CDR3 is 14 residues long. After removal of 1 base from V and 5 bases from J, the junction contained 4 bases not matched to a gene. Germline values: CDR1 LGHDT, CDR2 YNNKEL (reference sequence). The CDR3 region has the DNA TGTGCCAGCAGCCAAGCCAGGGGGTTGGAGACCCAGTACTTC. Its translation: CASSQARGLETQYF.

This clonotype came up many times. V gene TRBV7-2 combines with J gene TRBJ2-4; perhaps TRBD2 as D (5 bases). The CDR3 length is 13 residues. CDR1 SGHTA and CDR2 FQGNSA come from the germline V gene. Between the trimmed V and J ends, which lost 6 bases and 3 bases, there was a span of 9 bases. CDR3 nucleotides: TGTGCCAGCAGGGAACGGGGCAAAAACATTCAGTACTTC. It codes for CASRERGKNIQYF.

This clonotype was seen only a few times. The chain links TRBV20-1 to TRBJ2-5; TRBD2 is a possible D gene (6 bases). CDR3 length: 12 residues. V was pared by 5 bases and J by 11 bases, with 18 bases between. CDR1 and CDR2 (germline): DFQATT, SNEGSKA (reference sequence). CDR3 sequence reads: CSASPGEWTQYF. The CDR3 bases are TGCAGTGCTTCCCCGGGGGAATGGACGCAGTACTTC.

This clonotype has a handful of counts. This rearrangement joins TRBV7-9 to TRBJ2-5; 8 nucleotides align to TRBD1. CDR1 and CDR2 (germline): SEHNR, FQNEAQ (reference sequence). The junction had 4 bases not matched to a gene; V was cut back by 2 bases and J by 2 bases. The CDR3 is 15 residues long. Here the CDR3 reads CASSLTRTGQETQYF. The DNA of the CDR3 is TGTGCCAGCAGCTTAACCCGGACAGGGCAAGAGACCCAGTACTTC.

The chain has TRBV20-1 and TRBJ1-5; the D gene is possibly TRBD1 (5 bases). This CDR3 contains 15 residues. In germline, CDR1 is DFQATT, CDR2 SNEGSKA (reference sequence). Trimming pared 0 bases from V and 0 bases from J, leaving 9 bases between. The CDR3 DNA reads TGCAGTGCTAGAGAGGGGGGTTATAGCAATCAGCCCCAGCATTTT. Its protein is CSAREGGYSNQPQHF.

Only a few counts were recorded for this clonotype. The chain joins TRBV9 to TRBJ2-3; D is undetermined. V was trimmed by 0 bases and J by 8 bases, leaving 16 bases between them. This CDR3 is built from 15 residues. The germline V gene has CDR1 SGDLS and CDR2 YYNGEE. DNA for the CDR3: TGTGCCAGCAGCGTAGTGGGGTTCCCTCAGGCTACGCAGTATTTT. Translating gives CASSVVGFPQATQYF.